This paragraph reports one T cell receptor (beta chain). Its antigen remains unidentified. Germline V lookup: CDR1 MGHRA, CDR2 YSYEKL. The CDR3 is 15 residues long. Trimming at V came to 3 bases and at J to 9 bases, leaving 10 bases not matched to a gene. An even split of each subset's genomic DNA across several immunoSEQ plates was performed. This table comes from immunoSEQ multiplex PCR, and its TCRdb copy is limited to in-frame clones, with some not included. The sample shows about 2 million clones, roughly 95% of them seen only once. CD45RO-negative cells were positively selected for CCR7, leaving out terminally differentiated effector memory CD45RA+ cells. This record belongs to a study of shared clonotypes between healthy human individuals. Study-wide results and caveats: When naive CD4 clonotypes were compared across several donors, approximately 5% were shared.

This chain links TRBV4-1 with TRBJ1-5; 8 nucleotides align to TRBD1. Input material: naive CD8+ T cells sorted from blood. The source of this sequence is a young man in good health. CDR3 bases: TGCGCCAGCAGCCAGGGGACAGGTGGGAGTTGGCCCCAGCATTTT. Translation: CASSQGTGGSWPQHF.